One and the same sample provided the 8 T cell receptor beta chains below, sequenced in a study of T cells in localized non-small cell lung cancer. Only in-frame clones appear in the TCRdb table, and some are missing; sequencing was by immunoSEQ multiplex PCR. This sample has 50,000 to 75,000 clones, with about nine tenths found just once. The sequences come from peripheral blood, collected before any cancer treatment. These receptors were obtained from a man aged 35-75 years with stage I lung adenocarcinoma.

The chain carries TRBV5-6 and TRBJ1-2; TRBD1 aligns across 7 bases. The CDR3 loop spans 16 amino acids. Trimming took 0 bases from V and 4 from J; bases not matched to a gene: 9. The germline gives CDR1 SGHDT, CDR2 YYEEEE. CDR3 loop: CASSLERQGNLYGYTF. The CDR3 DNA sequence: TGTGCCAGCAGCTTGGAAAGACAGGGAAACCTCTATGGCTACACCTTC.

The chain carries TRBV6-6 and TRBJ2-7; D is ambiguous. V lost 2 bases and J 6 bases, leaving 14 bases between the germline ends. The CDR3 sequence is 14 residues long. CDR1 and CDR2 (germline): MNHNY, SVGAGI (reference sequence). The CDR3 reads CASSYGLGVGEQYF. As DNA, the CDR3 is TGTGCCAGCAGTTACGGGCTGGGTGTCGGCGAGCAGTACTTC.

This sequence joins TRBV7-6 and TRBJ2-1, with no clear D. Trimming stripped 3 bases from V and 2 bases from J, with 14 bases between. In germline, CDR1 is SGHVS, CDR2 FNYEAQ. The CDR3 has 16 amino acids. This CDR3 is CASSLARSSTYNEQFF. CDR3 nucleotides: TGTGCCAGCAGCTTGGCCAGGTCCTCAACCTACAATGAGCAGTTCTTC.

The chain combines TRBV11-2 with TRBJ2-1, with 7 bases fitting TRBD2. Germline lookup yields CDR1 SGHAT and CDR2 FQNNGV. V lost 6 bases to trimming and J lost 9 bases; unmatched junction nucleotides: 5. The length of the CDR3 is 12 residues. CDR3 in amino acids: CASRTTSFEQFF. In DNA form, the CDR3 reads TGTGCCAGCAGAACGACTAGCTTTGAGCAGTTCTTC.

CDR3 sequence: CASSIRLAEFTDTQYF. The CDR3 region has the DNA TGTGCCAGCAGCATACGACTAGCGGAATTCACAGATACGCAGTATTTT. This chain connects TRBV7-8 to TRBJ2-3, with 9 bases that match TRBD2. V shed 5 bases, J shed 2 bases, and the junction held 8 bases outside the gene matches. Germline CDR1 and CDR2: SGHVS and FQNEAQ. This CDR3 has 16 amino acids.

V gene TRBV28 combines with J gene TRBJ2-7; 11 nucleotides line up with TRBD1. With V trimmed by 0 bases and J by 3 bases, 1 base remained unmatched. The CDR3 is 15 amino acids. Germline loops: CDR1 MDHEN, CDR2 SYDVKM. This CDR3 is CASSLWGTGGYEQYF. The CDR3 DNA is TGTGCCAGCAGTTTATGGGGGACAGGGGGCTACGAGCAGTACTTC.

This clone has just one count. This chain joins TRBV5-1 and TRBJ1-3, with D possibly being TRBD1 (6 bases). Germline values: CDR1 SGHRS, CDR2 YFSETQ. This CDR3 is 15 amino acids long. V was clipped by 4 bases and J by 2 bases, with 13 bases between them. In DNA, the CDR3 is TGCGCCAGCAGCCAAGGGACAAATACTGGAAACACCATATATTTT. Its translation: CASSQGTNTGNTIYF.

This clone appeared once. The CDR3 bases are TGTGCCAGCAGCCCGGGACAGGGCCTGAAGGATCAGCCCCAGCATTTT. Its protein is CASSPGQGLKDQPQHF. The chain carries TRBV7-8 and TRBJ1-5; 9 bases line up with TRBD1. The germline CDR1 and CDR2 sequences are SGHVS and FQNEAQ. The CDR3 is 16 amino acids. The trim removed 5 bases at V and 5 bases at J, leaving 10 bases unmatched.